Sequencing of this T cell receptor (beta chain) was carried out in a study of cytomegalovirus exposure and HLA in healthy donors. On the study more broadly: HLA-typed donors were the source of around 77 million unique TCRs held in an early data release.

Points from the study as a whole: Despite most TCR sequences being rare, some public TCRs occurred in many donors. Being indistinguishable, some V segments were excluded, TRBV6-2 and TRBV6-3 among them. Across HLA loci, a later analysis found differing TCR association rates, with DRB1 most and HLA-C fewest.

PCR was performed using 60 Vbeta and 13 Jbeta primers. Generated by immunoSEQ multiplex PCR, the TCRdb table keeps only in-frame clones and is missing some. The sample has around 170,000 clones; over 70% are singletons. At least ten counts were recorded for this clone. What it binds is unknown. V was pared by 1 base and J by 5 bases, with 8 bases between. From germline, CDR1 is LGHNA and CDR2 YSLEER. The CDR3 is made up of 13 amino acids. This clonotype was sampled from a woman aged 45-65 years in good health and CMV-seropositive. The sequenced sample was PBMCs. This chain links TRBV4-3 with TRBJ1-1, with D tentatively TRBD1 (5 bases). CDR3 sequence (DNA): TGCGCCAGCAGCCAAGTCCAGGGTACTGAAGCTTTCTTT. Translated: CASSQVQGTEAFF.